These 31 T cell receptor beta chains came from one sample sequenced in a study of blood T cell repertoires in COVID-19. The repertoire was sequenced with immunoSEQ multiplex PCR; TCRdb's copy has only in-frame clones and lacks some. The sample holds 110,000 or so clones; roughly 85% are singletons and the top ten take about 12%. Sequenced sample: peripheral blood. The receptors come from a human donor in a cohort sampled during active COVID-19.

The V gene is TRBV4-2, the J gene TRBJ2-3; possibly TRBD1 for D (6 bases). Per the germline V gene, CDR1 is LGHNA and CDR2 is YNFKEQ. This CDR3 is built from 17 residues. Trimming pared 4 bases from V and 2 bases from J, leaving 19 bases between. The CDR3 DNA reads as TGTGCCAGCAGCCCGGACGGGACACTGCTCAACACAGATACGCAGTATTTT. Its protein product is CASSPDGTLLNTDTQYF.

The rearrangement links TRBV5-1 to TRBJ2-2, with unresolved D. There are 15 residues in the CDR3. V lost 4 bases and J lost 4, with 14 bases in between. Germline-derived CDR1 and CDR2 are SGHRS and YFSETQ. CDR3: CASSPEVRSTGELFF. DNA for the CDR3: TGCGCCAGCAGCCCGGAAGTCAGGTCCACCGGGGAGCTGTTTTTT.

The V and J genes are TRBV9 and TRBJ1-2; D uncertain. The ends were cut back, 0 bases at V and 6 bases at J, with 12 bases in the middle. The CDR3 is 14 amino acids. Germline CDR1 SGDLS, CDR2 YYNGEE. The CDR3 reads CASSVGAARDGYTF. In DNA, the CDR3 is TGTGCCAGCAGCGTAGGCGCTGCCCGGGATGGCTACACCTTC. Using reference TRBV9 and TRBJ1-2 for the parts outside the CDR3, the full variable domain is DSGVTQTPKHLITATGQRVTLRCSPRSGDLSVYWYQQSLDQGLQFLIQYYNGEERAKGNILERFSAQQFPDLHSELNLSSLELGDSALYFCASSVGAARDGYTFGSGTRLTVV.

This chain connects TRBV4-3 to TRBJ1-1, with D unclear. The germline CDR1 and CDR2 sequences are LGHNA and YSLEER. The CDR3 runs to 17 residues. Trimming took off 4 bases at V and 0 bases at J, with 18 bases between the two ends. The CDR3 is CASSPGRAAPVNTEAFF. In DNA form, the CDR3 reads TGCGCCAGCAGCCCGGGGAGGGCAGCGCCTGTGAACACTGAAGCTTTCTTT.

This sequence joins TRBV10-3 and TRBJ2-5, with 12 bases identical to TRBD2. Trimming removed 10 bases from V and 7 bases from J; junction bases left unmatched: 10. CDR1 is ENHRY, CDR2 SYGVKD, per germline. The CDR3 runs to 14 residues. CDR3 coding DNA: TGTGCCAGCGGACTAGCGGGGTGGGCAGGGACCCAGTACTTC. Translating it yields CASGLAGWAGTQYF.

This chain links TRBV4-3 with TRBJ1-6; TRBD1 is a possible D gene (6 bases). Trimming took 1 base from V and 7 from J, leaving 11 bases between them. From germline, CDR1 is LGHNA and CDR2 YSLEER. The CDR3 loop spans 15 amino acids. The CDR3 nucleotides read TGCGCCAGCAGCCAAGTTCGGACAGCCAATTCACCCCTCCACTTT. This sequence encodes CASSQVRTANSPLHF.

The chain joins TRBV6-2 or TRBV6-3 to TRBJ2-3; TRBD2 agrees at 10 bases. There are 18 residues in the CDR3. From germline, CDR1 is MNHEY and CDR2 SVGEGT. Unmatched junction bases numbered 16, after V lost 3 bases and J lost 7 bases. CDR3 loop: CASSYIPPTSGAHHTQYF. CDR3 in DNA: TGTGCCAGCAGTTATATCCCACCTACTAGCGGGGCCCATCATACGCAGTATTTT.

The chain combines TRBV9 with TRBJ2-1, with 7 bases lining up with TRBD2. J was trimmed by 5 bases and V by 4 bases; bases with no gene match: 9. CDR1 is SGDLS, CDR2 YYNGEE, per germline. This CDR3 has 15 residues. This CDR3 reads CASSPRGGGDNEQFF. The CDR3 DNA follows: TGTGCCAGCAGCCCGAGGGGCGGGGGAGACAATGAGCAGTTCTTC.

Only a few counts were recorded for this clone. V gene TRBV7-6 combines with J gene TRBJ2-3, with 8 bases identical to TRBD1. The junction had 10 bases not matched to a gene; V was cut back by 5 bases and J by 6 bases. Germline CDR1 and CDR2: SGHVS and FNYEAQ. This CDR3 is built from 15 residues. CDR3 region: CASSQGAGSGDTQYF. CDR3 DNA: TGTGCCAGCAGCCAGGGGGCAGGGTCGGGCGATACGCAGTATTTT.

The V call is TRBV14, the J call TRBJ1-5; D is uncertain. The CDR3 has 13 residues. The V end lost 3 bases, the J end lost 4 bases, and 7 bases lay between the germline ends. The germline gives CDR1 SGHDN, CDR2 FVKESK. This CDR3 is CASSHAGNQPQHF. Here the CDR3 DNA reads TGTGCCAGCAGCCACGCGGGGAATCAGCCCCAGCATTTT. The complete variable domain, with remaining parts taken from reference TRBV14 and TRBJ1-5, reads EAGVTQFPSHSVIEKGQTVTLRCDPISGHDNLYWYRRVMGKEIKFLLHFVKESKQDESGMPNNRFLAERTGGTYSTLKVQPAELEDSGVYFCASSHAGNQPQHFGDGTRLSIL.

The rearrangement links TRBV19 to TRBJ1-1, with 9 bases matching TRBD1. The CDR3 runs 11 residues. The ends lost 7 bases at V and 11 bases at J; junction bases unmatched: 5. CDR1 and CDR2 from the germline V gene are LNHDA and SQIVND (reference sequence). Written as DNA, the CDR3 is TGTGCCAGTAACAGGGGGCTTGGGGCTTTCTTT. Protein: CASNRGLGAFF.

The chain couples TRBV7-2 to TRBJ2-5; D remains unclear. The V gene lost 1 base and the J gene lost 8 bases, with 11 bases spanning the gap. CDR3 length equals 13 residues. Germline V gene data show CDR1 as SGHTA and CDR2 as FQGNSA. The CDR3 nucleotides read TGTGCCAGCAGCTTAGAGGTCGAGGCAACCCAGTACTTC. Protein sequence: CASSLEVEATQYF.

The chain joins TRBV7-8 to TRBJ2-7; D gene unclear. The germline CDR1 and CDR2 sequences are SGHVS and FQNEAQ. Trimming pared 1 base from V and 9 bases from J, leaving 13 bases between. This CDR3 contains 13 residues. CDR3 residues: CASSLGAINGQYF. CDR3 DNA sequence: TGTGCCAGCAGCTTAGGAGCTATAAACGGGCAGTACTTC.

The DNA of the CDR3 is TGTGCCAGCAGCAAACAGGGGGGGGCGCTTAGAGATACGCAGTATTTT. It specifies CASSKQGGALRDTQYF. V and J are TRBV7-6 and TRBJ2-3, with D maybe TRBD1 (8 bases). This CDR3 is built from 16 residues. The V end was cut by 5 bases, the J end by 5 bases, with 20 bases between. From germline, CDR1 is SGHVS and CDR2 FNYEAQ.

This rearrangement joins TRBV7-9 to TRBJ2-3, with unresolved D. This CDR3 is built from 15 residues. The germline gives CDR1 SEHNR, CDR2 FQNEAQ (reference sequence). V lost 4 bases and J lost 6, with 17 bases in between. The CDR3 loop is CASSSQTLAADTQYF. The CDR3 region has the DNA TGTGCCAGCAGCTCCCAGACCTTAGCAGCGGATACGCAGTATTTT.

V usage is TRBV28 and J usage is TRBJ1-2; the D gene is possibly TRBD1 (5 bases). Deletions cut 6 bases from V and 7 bases from J, with 24 bases between. In germline, CDR1 is MDHEN, CDR2 SYDVKM. CDR3 length: 16 amino acids. The CDR3 loop is CASSTQPLGPDGGYTF. The CDR3 DNA is TGTGCCAGCAGCACCCAGCCTTTGGGGCCAGATGGTGGCTACACCTTC.

The V and J genes are TRBV10-3 and TRBJ2-7; TRBD1 matches at 8 bases. The trim removed 5 bases at V and 5 bases at J, leaving 8 bases unmatched. The CDR3 totals 14 residues. Germline values: CDR1 ENHRY, CDR2 SYGVKD. The chain's CDR3 is CAISRGQGTDEQYF. DNA for the CDR3: TGTGCCATCAGTCGTGGACAGGGTACCGACGAGCAGTACTTC.

The V gene is TRBV2, the J gene TRBJ2-2; a possible D gene is TRBD1 (5 bases). The CDR3 is made up of 15 amino acids. With 2 bases removed from V and 1 base from J, the gap between germline ends came to 8 bases. From germline, CDR1 is SNHLY and CDR2 FYNNEI. The CDR3, as DNA: TGTGCCAGCAGTGAACTAGGACAGAACACCGGGGAGCTGTTTTTT. This sequence encodes CASSELGQNTGELFF.

The rearrangement joins TRBV9 to TRBJ1-1; 9 bases match TRBD1. J was trimmed by 6 bases and V by 3 bases; bases with no gene match: 3. Germline CDR1 and CDR2: SGDLS and YYNGEE. CDR3 length: 13 amino acids. The CDR3 DNA follows: TGTGCCAGCAGCGGGGGGACAGGGTCTGAAGCTTTCTTT. Its translation: CASSGGTGSEAFF.

The rearrangement links TRBV19 to TRBJ1-6; 7 nucleotides agree with TRBD1. The V and J ends lost 9 bases and 6 bases, in that order; junction bases with no gene match: 14. The CDR3 is 16 amino acids. The germline V gene encodes CDR1 LNHDA and CDR2 SQIVND (reference sequence). The CDR3 sequence is CASRNQPGQPNSPLHF. For the CDR3, the DNA is TGTGCCAGCCGAAATCAACCGGGACAGCCTAATTCACCCCTCCACTTT.

The CDR3 coding sequence is TGTGCCAGCAGCCATTGGACAGGGGATGGCACTGAAGCTTTCTTT. This codes for CASSHWTGDGTEAFF. The gene calls are TRBV3-1 (or the pseudogene TRBV3-2) and TRBJ1-1, with 9 bases aligning to TRBD1. The germline V gene has CDR1 LGHDT and CDR2 YNNKEL (reference sequence). The V segment lost 3 bases and the J segment 4 bases; nucleotides outside the gene matches: 6. This CDR3 is 15 amino acids long.

With respect to this clone: A junction end diverges from the germline sequence, so it may reflect a read error. This chain's CDR3 is CASSPQGPTVTYEQYF. The DNA for the CDR3 is TGTGCCAGCTCGCCACAAGGTCCGACAGTCACCTACGAGCAGTACTTC. The V and J genes are TRBV18 and TRBJ2-7, with D possibly being TRBD1 (5 bases). CDR1 and CDR2 (germline): KGHSH, LQKENI. This CDR3 comprises 16 residues.

The V gene is TRBV9, the J gene TRBJ2-5, with 12 bases identical to TRBD2. CDR3 length: 15 residues. The ends lost 3 bases at V and 2 bases at J; junction bases unmatched: 2. CDR1 and CDR2 from the germline V gene are SGDLS and YYNGEE. This chain's CDR3 is CASSATSGGQETQYF. CDR3 sequence (DNA): TGTGCCAGCAGCGCGACTAGCGGGGGTCAAGAGACCCAGTACTTC.

The V gene is TRBV10-3, the J gene TRBJ2-6, with 8 bases identical to TRBD2. The CDR3 consists of 20 residues. J gave up 0 bases and V 2 bases, and 12 bases lay outside the gene matches. From germline, CDR1 is ENHRY and CDR2 SYGVKD. This CDR3 is CAISERPPGGESSGANVLTF. CDR3 DNA: TGTGCCATCAGTGAGCGTCCCCCCGGGGGGGAAAGCTCTGGGGCCAACGTCCTGACTTTC.

The chain joins TRBV5-6 to TRBJ1-2; 12 nucleotides match TRBD1. V dropped 0 bases and J dropped 12; count of bases not matched to a gene: 9. There are 15 residues in the CDR3. CDR1 SGHDT and CDR2 YYEEEE come from the germline V gene. The CDR3 here is CASSLEPGQGARDTF. The CDR3 DNA reads as TGTGCCAGCAGCTTGGAACCGGGACAGGGGGCTCGGGACACCTTC.

The rearrangement joins TRBV28 to TRBJ1-6, with D perhaps TRBD1 (6 bases). CDR3 length: 14 residues. Germline V gene sequence: CDR1 MDHEN, CDR2 SYDVKM. Trimming pared 5 bases from V and 8 bases from J, leaving 13 bases between. The CDR3 reads CASSPTGRDSPLHF. CDR3 nucleotide sequence: TGTGCCAGCAGTCCCACAGGGCGTGATTCACCCCTCCACTTT.

The chain uses TRBV5-4 and TRBJ1-1, with 7 bases identical to TRBD1. The V gene's germline CDR1 is SGHNT and CDR2 YYREEE (reference sequence). This CDR3 is built from 15 residues. After removal of 4 bases from V and 1 base from J, the junction contained 7 bases not matched to a gene. This CDR3 is CASSRQGLENTEAFF. In nucleotides, the CDR3 is TGTGCCAGCAGCCGACAGGGTCTGGAGAACACTGAAGCTTTCTTT.

This chain joins TRBV2 and TRBJ2-2; possible D gene TRBD1, 6 bases. Per the germline V gene, CDR1 is SNHLY and CDR2 is FYNNEI. V lost 3 bases and J 0 bases, leaving 11 bases between the germline ends. The CDR3 is 16 residues long. The CDR3 here is CASSEGTSPNTGELFF. The CDR3 nucleotides read TGTGCCAGCAGTGAGGGGACATCTCCGAACACCGGGGAGCTGTTTTTT.

The chain has TRBV6-2 or TRBV6-3 and TRBJ1-2; 7 bases map to TRBD1. The length of the CDR3 is 13 residues. The germline gives CDR1 MNHEY, CDR2 SVGEGT. The trim removed 2 bases at V and 5 bases at J, leaving 2 bases unmatched. The CDR3, as DNA: TGTGCCAGCAGTTACCGCAGGGGGTATGGCTACACCTTC. This encodes CASSYRRGYGYTF.

The chain is built from TRBV30 and TRBJ2-7, with 9 bases aligning to TRBD2. The CDR3 totals 16 residues. J was trimmed by 3 bases and V by 4 bases; bases with no gene match: 13. Germline CDR1 and CDR2: GTSNPN and SVGIG (reference sequence). The CDR3 sequence is CAWTRGGSGGYYEQYF. In DNA, the CDR3 is TGTGCCTGGACCCGTGGAGGTAGCGGGGGATACTACGAGCAGTACTTC.

The CDR3 loop reads CASRTGYEQYF. DNA for the CDR3: TGTGCCAGCAGGACGGGGTACGAGCAGTACTTC. The chain links TRBV25-1 to TRBJ2-7; D possibly corresponds to TRBD2 (5 bases). From germline, CDR1 is MGHDK and CDR2 SYGVNS. Trimming took off 6 bases at V and 4 bases at J, with 7 bases between the two ends. CDR3 length: 11 residues.